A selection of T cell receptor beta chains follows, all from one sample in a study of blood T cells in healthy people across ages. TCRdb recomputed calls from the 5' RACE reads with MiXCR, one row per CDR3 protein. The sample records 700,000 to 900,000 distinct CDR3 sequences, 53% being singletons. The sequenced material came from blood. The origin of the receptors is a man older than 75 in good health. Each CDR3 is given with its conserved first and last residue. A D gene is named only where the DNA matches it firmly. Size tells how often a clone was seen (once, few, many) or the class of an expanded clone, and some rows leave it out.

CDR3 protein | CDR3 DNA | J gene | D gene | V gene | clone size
CATSREGGRSYNEQFF | TGTGCCACCAGCAGAGAAGGCGGGAGGTCCTACAATGAGCAGTTCTTC | TRBJ2-1 | TRBD2 | TRBV15 | few
CASSLRGLRASYEQYF | TGCGCCAGCAGCTTGCGGGGTTTAAGGGCCTCCTACGAGCAGTACTTC | TRBJ2-7 | - | TRBV5-1 | once
CASSSRDSGLNEQFF | TGTGCCAGCAGTTCGCGGGACTCAGGGTTAAATGAGCAGTTCTTC | TRBJ2-1 | - | TRBV2 | -
CSALPGTAGDTQYF | TGCAGTGCCCTCCCCGGGACTGCTGGGGATACGCAGTATTTT | TRBJ2-3 | - | TRBV20-1 | -
CASSSTTESRYAYF | TGTGCCAGCAGCTCAACCACCGAGTCCAGATACGCGTATTTT | TRBJ2-3 | - | TRBV6-6 | once
CASSFGRFYEQYF | TGTGCCAGCAGCTTTGGACGGTTCTACGAGCAGTACTTC | TRBJ2-7 | - | TRBV13 | few
CSAWPSGRAPYEQYF | TGCAGTGCTTGGCCTAGCGGGAGGGCCCCCTACGAGCAGTACTTC | TRBJ2-7 | TRBD2 | TRBV20-1 | -
CASSNRVGDTQYF | TGTGCCAGCAGTAACAGGGTTGGGGATACGCAGTATTTT | TRBJ2-3 | - | TRBV6-5 | few
CSARDRRSGANVLTF | TGCAGTGCTAGAGATCGGCGCTCTGGGGCCAACGTCCTGACTTTC | TRBJ2-6 | - | TRBV20-1 | few
CASSLVTSGRQSSYEQYF | TGTGCCAGCAGCTTAGTAACTAGCGGGAGGCAGAGCTCCTACGAGCAGTACTTC | TRBJ2-7 | TRBD2 | TRBV11-2 | -
CASSLAGQGSEAFF | TGTGCCAGCAGCTTAGCTGGGCAGGGCTCTGAAGCTTTCTTT | TRBJ1-1 | - | TRBV7-6 | -
CASSLVADRADTQYF | TGCGCCAGCAGCTTGGTGGCAGACAGAGCAGATACGCAGTATTTT | TRBJ2-3 | - | TRBV5-1 | -
CASSLFSGTKETQYF | TGTGCCAGCAGCCTCTTCAGCGGTACCAAAGAGACCCAGTACTTC | TRBJ2-5 | - | TRBV11-2 | few
CASSSGLDGETQYF | TGCGCCAGCAGCTCGGGACTAGACGGGGAGACCCAGTACTTC | TRBJ2-5 | TRBD2 | TRBV5-1 | few
CASSQQGERTLAKNIQYF | TGCGCCAGCAGCCAACAAGGCGAACGGACACTAGCCAAAAACATTCAGTACTTC | TRBJ2-4 | - | TRBV4-1 | -
CASSWSGSNNYGYTF | TGTGCCAGCAGTTGGAGTGGTTCAAATAACTATGGCTACACCTTC | TRBJ1-2 | - | TRBV27 | -
CASSVRQAERYGYTF | TGTGCCAGCAGTGTCCGACAGGCAGAGAGGTATGGCTACACCTTC | TRBJ1-2 | - | TRBV6-1 | few
CASSPRSVTSYNEQFF | TGTGCCAGCAGCCCCCGTTCCGTCACATCCTACAATGAGCAGTTCTTC | TRBJ2-1 | - | TRBV7-8 | -
CASSRDAINYGYTF | TGTGCCAGCAGCCGGGACGCGATAAACTATGGCTACACCTTC | TRBJ1-2 | - | TRBV6-1 | few
CASRQGIYNEQYF | TGTGCCAGCAGACAGGGGATCTACAATGAGCAGTACTTC | TRBJ2-7 | TRBD1 | TRBV2 | -
CASSSPRQGYAGETQYF | TGTGCCAGCAGCTCGCCCAGACAGGGGTATGCGGGGGAGACCCAGTACTTC | TRBJ2-5 | TRBD1 | TRBV5-4 | -
CASSSYSGGEKLFF | TGTGCCAGCAGTTCGTACTCAGGGGGTGAAAAACTGTTTTTT | TRBJ1-4 | TRBD1 | TRBV6-6 | once
CASSQGGVQGNEQFF | TGTGCCAGCAGCCAAGGAGGGGTACAGGGTAATGAGCAGTTCTTC | TRBJ2-1 | - | TRBV4-2 | -
CASSVQTGGNTEAFF | TGTGCCAGCAGCGTTCAGACAGGGGGGAACACTGAAGCTTTCTTT | TRBJ1-1 | TRBD1 | TRBV9 | few
CAGSERLAGGLGEQFF | TGTGCCGGCAGTGAGAGACTAGCGGGAGGGCTAGGCGAGCAGTTCTTC | TRBJ2-1 | TRBD2 | TRBV6-4 | -
CSARVTAGPLYEQYF | TGCAGTGCTAGAGTAACGGCGGGGCCCCTCTATGAGCAGTACTTC | TRBJ2-5 | - | TRBV20-1 | -
CASSPQDGGYEQYF | TGTGCCAGCTCACCACAAGACGGAGGCTACGAGCAGTACTTC | TRBJ2-7 | - | TRBV18 | -
CASNQGRLTEAFF | TGTGCCAGCAATCAGGGGCGATTGACTGAAGCTTTCTTT | TRBJ1-1 | - | TRBV12-3/TRBV12-4 | -
CASFKGASGTEAFF | TGTGCCAGCTTCAAGGGGGCCTCGGGCACTGAAGCTTTCTTT | TRBJ1-1 | TRBD1 | TRBV12-3/TRBV12-4 | -
CATAEVPQYEQFF | TGCGCCACCGCGGAGGTCCCACAGTATGAGCAGTTCTTC | TRBJ2-1 | - | TRBV10-2 | -
CASSQTTGANVLTF | TGTGCCAGCAGCCAAACCACCGGGGCCAACGTCCTGACTTTC | TRBJ2-6 | - | TRBV3-1 | -
CSAGGGDYEQYF | TGCAGCGCCGGGGGGGGTGATTACGAGCAGTACTTC | TRBJ2-7 | TRBD2 | TRBV29-1 | -
CASSLAVGEDGYTF | TGCGCCAGCAGCTTGGCTGTGGGGGAGGATGGCTACACCTTC | TRBJ1-2 | - | TRBV5-1 | many
CSAPGTISYEQYF | TGCAGTGCTCCCGGGACAATCTCCTACGAGCAGTACTTC | TRBJ2-7 | - | TRBV20-1 | few
CASMKGGTDTQYF | TGTGCCAGCATGAAGGGAGGGACAGATACGCAGTATTTT | TRBJ2-3 | - | TRBV21-1 | -
CSASQGLPPLYGYTF | TGCAGTGCTTCACAGGGGCTCCCCCCACTCTATGGCTACACCTTC | TRBJ1-2 | TRBD1 | TRBV20-1 | -
CASINRGSHRYAYF | TGTGCCAGTATCAACAGGGGATCCCACAGATACGCGTATTTT | TRBJ2-3 | TRBD1 | TRBV19 | few
CASSKDGTSGRGYNEQFF | TGTGCCAGCAGCAAAGACGGGACTAGCGGGAGAGGGTACAATGAGCAGTTCTTC | TRBJ2-1 | - | TRBV21-1 | -
CASSLGLGLAGGLTYEQYF | TGTGCCAGCAGCTTAGGCTTAGGACTAGCGGGAGGCCTAACCTACGAGCAGTACTTC | TRBJ2-7 | TRBD2 | TRBV7-9 | few
CASSTQGGRDYGYTF | TGTGCCAGCAGTACACAGGGAGGACGCGACTATGGCTACACCTTC | TRBJ1-2 | - | TRBV12-3/TRBV12-4 | few
CSARDPTSVQETQYF | TGCAGTGCTAGAGACCCGACTAGCGTACAAGAGACCCAGTACTTC | TRBJ2-5 | TRBD2 | TRBV20-1 | -
CASSLEGFYGEKLFF | TGCGCCAGCAGCTTGGAAGGCTTCTACGGAGAAAAACTGTTTTTT | TRBJ1-4 | - | TRBV5-1 | few
CASFPPYSSYSEQFF | TGTGCCAGCTTTCCCCCCTATAGCTCCTACAGTGAGCAGTTCTTC | TRBJ2-1 | - | TRBV6-1 | -
CSARDGRGRFEQFF | TGCAGTGCTAGAGATGGCCGAGGGAGGTTTGAGCAGTTCTTC | TRBJ2-1 | - | TRBV20-1 | -
CASSQETTGYYEQYF | TGCGCCAGCAGCCAAGAAACGACAGGGTACTACGAGCAGTACTTC | TRBJ2-7 | TRBD1 | TRBV4-1 | few
CATSDPGLAGVSYNEQFF | TGTGCCACCAGTGACCCGGGACTAGCGGGAGTTTCCTACAATGAGCAGTTCTTC | TRBJ2-1 | TRBD2 | TRBV24-1 | few
CSVALQRAKNIQYF | TGCAGCGTTGCGTTACAGAGAGCCAAAAACATTCAGTACTTC | TRBJ2-4 | - | TRBV29-1 | few
CASTLTGPYNEQFF | TGTGCCAGCACCCTGACAGGGCCGTACAATGAGCAGTTCTTC | TRBJ2-1 | TRBD1 | TRBV28 | -
CASSPIGGNTEAFF | TGCGCCAGCAGCCCGATTGGGGGGAACACTGAAGCTTTCTTT | TRBJ1-1 | - | TRBV4-1 | -
CASSLDAWGSYQPQHF | TGTGCCAGCAGCTTAGACGCATGGGGCAGTTATCAGCCCCAGCATTTT | TRBJ1-5 | - | TRBV7-2 | -
CSVVGGFGYTF | TGCAGCGTTGTTGGGGGATTCGGCTACACCTTC | TRBJ1-2 | - | TRBV29-1 | few